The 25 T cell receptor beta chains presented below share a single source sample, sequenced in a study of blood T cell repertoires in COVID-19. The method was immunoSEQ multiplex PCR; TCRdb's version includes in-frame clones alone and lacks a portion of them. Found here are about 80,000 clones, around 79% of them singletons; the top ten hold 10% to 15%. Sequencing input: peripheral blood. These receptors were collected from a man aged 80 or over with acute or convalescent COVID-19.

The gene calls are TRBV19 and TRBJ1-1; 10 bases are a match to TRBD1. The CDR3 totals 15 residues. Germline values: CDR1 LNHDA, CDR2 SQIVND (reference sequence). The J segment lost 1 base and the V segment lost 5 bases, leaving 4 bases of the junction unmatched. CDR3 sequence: CASSSWTGGNTEAFF. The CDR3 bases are TGTGCCAGTAGTTCTTGGACAGGGGGGAACACTGAAGCTTTCTTT.

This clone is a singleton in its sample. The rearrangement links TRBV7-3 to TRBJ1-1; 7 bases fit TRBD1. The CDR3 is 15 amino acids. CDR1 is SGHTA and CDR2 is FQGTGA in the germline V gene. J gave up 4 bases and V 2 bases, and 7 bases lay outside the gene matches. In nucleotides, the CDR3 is TGTGCCAGCAGCTTAGGGTCCAACAGGGGCACTGAAGCTTTCTTT. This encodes CASSLGSNRGTEAFF.

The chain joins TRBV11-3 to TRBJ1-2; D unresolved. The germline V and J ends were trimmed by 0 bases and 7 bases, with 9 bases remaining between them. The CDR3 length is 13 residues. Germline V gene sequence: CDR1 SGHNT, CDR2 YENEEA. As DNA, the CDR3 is TGTGCCAGCAGCTTAGATGAAGGAGCTGGCTACACCTTC. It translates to CASSLDEGAGYTF.

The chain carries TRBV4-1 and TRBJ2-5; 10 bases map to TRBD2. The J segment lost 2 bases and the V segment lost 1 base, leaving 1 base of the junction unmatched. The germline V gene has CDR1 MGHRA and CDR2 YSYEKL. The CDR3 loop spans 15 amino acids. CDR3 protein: CASSQGTSGQETQYF. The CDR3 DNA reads TGCGCCAGCAGCCAAGGGACTAGCGGTCAAGAGACCCAGTACTTC.

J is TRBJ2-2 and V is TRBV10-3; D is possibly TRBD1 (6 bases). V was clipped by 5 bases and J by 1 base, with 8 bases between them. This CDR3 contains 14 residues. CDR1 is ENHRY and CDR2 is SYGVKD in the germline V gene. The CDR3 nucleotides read TGTGCCATCAGTCCGGGACAGAACACCGGGGAGCTGTTTTTT. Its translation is CAISPGQNTGELFF.

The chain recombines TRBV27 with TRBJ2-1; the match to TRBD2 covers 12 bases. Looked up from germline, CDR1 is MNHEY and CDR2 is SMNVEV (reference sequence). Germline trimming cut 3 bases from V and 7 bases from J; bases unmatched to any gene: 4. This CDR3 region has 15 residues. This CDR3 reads CASSFRLAGANEQFF. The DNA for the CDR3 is TGTGCCAGCAGTTTCAGACTAGCGGGGGCTAATGAGCAGTTCTTC.

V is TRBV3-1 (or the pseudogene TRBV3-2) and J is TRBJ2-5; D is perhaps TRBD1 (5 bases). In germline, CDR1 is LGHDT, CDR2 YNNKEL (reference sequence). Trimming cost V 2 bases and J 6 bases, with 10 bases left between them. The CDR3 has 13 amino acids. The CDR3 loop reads CASSQWQGKTQYF. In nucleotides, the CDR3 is TGTGCCAGCAGCCAATGGCAGGGAAAGACCCAGTACTTC.

CDR3 residues: CASTPGHRVGGANVLTF. Written as DNA, the CDR3 is TGTGCCAGCACCCCCGGGCACAGGGTAGGTGGGGCCAACGTCCTGACTTTC. The V call is TRBV11-2, the J call TRBJ2-6, with a weak D call TRBD1 (6 bases). Germline V lookup: CDR1 SGHAT, CDR2 FQNNGV. V shed 7 bases and J shed 3 bases, with 19 bases lying between them. This CDR3 region has 17 residues.

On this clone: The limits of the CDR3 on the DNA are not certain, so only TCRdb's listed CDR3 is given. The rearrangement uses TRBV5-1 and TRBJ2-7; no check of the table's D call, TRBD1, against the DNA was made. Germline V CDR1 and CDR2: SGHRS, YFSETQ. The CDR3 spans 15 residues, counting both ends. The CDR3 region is CASSTSGQGYGEQYF.

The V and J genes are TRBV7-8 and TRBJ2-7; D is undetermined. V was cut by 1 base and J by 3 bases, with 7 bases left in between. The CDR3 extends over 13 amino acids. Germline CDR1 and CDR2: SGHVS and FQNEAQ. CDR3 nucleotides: TGTGCCAGCAGCTTAGTACAGTACTACGAGCAGTACTTC. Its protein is CASSLVQYYEQYF. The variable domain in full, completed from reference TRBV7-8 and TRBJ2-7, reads GAGVSQSPRYKVAKRGQDVALRCDPISGHVSLFWYQQALGQGPEFLTYFQNEAQLDKSGLPSDRFFAERPEGSVSTLKIQRTQQEDSAVYLCASSLVQYYEQYFGPGTRLTVT.

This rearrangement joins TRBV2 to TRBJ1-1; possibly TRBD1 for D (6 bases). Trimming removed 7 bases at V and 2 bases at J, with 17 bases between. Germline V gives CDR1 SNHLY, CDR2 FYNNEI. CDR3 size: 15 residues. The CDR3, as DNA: TGTGCCAGCAATCTAAGGACAGACCTAAACACTGAAGCTTTCTTT. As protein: CASNLRTDLNTEAFF. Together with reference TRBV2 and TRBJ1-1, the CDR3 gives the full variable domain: EPEVTQTPSHQVTQMGQEVILRCVPISNHLYFYWYRQILGQKVEFLVSFYNNEISEKSEIFDDQFSVERPDGSNFTLKIRSTKLEDSAMYFCASNLRTDLNTEAFFGQGTRLTVV.

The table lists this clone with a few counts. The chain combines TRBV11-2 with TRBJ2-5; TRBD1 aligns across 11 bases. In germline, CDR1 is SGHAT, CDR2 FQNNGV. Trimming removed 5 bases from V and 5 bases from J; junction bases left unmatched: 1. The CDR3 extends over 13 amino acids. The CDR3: CASSRDRGETQYF. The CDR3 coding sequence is TGTGCCAGCAGCCGGGACAGGGGGGAGACCCAGTACTTC.

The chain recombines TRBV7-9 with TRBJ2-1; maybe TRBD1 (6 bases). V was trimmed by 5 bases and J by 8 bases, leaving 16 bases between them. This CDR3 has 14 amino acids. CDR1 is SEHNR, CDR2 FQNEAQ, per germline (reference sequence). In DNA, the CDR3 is TGTGCCAGCAGCGGAATGGGCAGGGGCGATGAGCAGTTCTTC. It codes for CASSGMGRGDEQFF.

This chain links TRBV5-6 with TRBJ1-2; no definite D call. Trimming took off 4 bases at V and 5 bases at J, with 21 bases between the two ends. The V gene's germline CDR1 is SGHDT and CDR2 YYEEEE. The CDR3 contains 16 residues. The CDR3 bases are TGTGCCAGCAGCGCCCCGCCGGGGAACCTAGGGTATGGCTACACCTTC. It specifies CASSAPPGNLGYGYTF. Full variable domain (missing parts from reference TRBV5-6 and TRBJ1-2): DAGVTQSPTHLIKTRGQQVTLRCSPKSGHDTVSWYQQALGQGPQFIFQYYEEEERQRGNFPDRFSGHQFPNYSSELNVNALLLGDSALYLCASSAPPGNLGYGYTFGSGTRLTVV.

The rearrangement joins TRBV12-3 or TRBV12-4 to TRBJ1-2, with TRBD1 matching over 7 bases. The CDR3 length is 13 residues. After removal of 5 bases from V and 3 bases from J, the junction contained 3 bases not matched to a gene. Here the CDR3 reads CASSVQGDYGYTF. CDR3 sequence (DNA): TGTGCCAGCAGTGTTCAGGGGGACTATGGCTACACCTTC.

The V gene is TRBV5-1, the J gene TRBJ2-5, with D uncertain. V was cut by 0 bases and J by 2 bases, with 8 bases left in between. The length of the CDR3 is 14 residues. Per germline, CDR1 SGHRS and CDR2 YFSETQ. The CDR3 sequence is CASSLAGNQETQYF. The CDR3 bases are TGCGCCAGCAGCTTGGCAGGTAATCAAGAGACCCAGTACTTC. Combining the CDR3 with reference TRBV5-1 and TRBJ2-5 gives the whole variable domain KAGVTQTPRYLIKTRGQQVTLSCSPISGHRSVSWYQQTPGQGLQFLFEYFSETQRNKGNFPGRFSGRQFSNSRSEMNVSTLELGDSALYLCASSLAGNQETQYFGPGTRLLVL.

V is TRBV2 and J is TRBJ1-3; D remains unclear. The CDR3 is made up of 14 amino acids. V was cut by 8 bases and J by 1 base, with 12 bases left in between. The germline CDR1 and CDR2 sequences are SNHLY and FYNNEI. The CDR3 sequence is CASLRGPSGNTIYF. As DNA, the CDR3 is TGTGCCAGCTTGAGAGGCCCTTCTGGAAACACCATATATTTT.

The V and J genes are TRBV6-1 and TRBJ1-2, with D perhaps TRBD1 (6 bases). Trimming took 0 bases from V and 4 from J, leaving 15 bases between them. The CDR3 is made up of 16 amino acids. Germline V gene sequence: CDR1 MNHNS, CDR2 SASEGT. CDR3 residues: CASSEALGARGYGYTF. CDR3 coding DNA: TGTGCCAGCAGTGAAGCCTTGGGGGCTAGGGGCTATGGCTACACCTTC.

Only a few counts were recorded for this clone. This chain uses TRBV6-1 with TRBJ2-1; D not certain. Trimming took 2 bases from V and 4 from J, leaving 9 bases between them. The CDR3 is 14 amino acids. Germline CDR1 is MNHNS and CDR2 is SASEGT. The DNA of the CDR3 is TGTGCCAGCAGTGAATTGGTTGCGTACAATGAGCAGTTCTTC. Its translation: CASSELVAYNEQFF.

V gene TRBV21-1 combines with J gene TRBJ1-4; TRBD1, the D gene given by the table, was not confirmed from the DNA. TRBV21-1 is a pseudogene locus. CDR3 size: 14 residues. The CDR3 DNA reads TGTGCCAACAAACAGGGGTCCCCGAGGGAAAAACTGTTTTTT. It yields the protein CANKQGSPREKLFF.

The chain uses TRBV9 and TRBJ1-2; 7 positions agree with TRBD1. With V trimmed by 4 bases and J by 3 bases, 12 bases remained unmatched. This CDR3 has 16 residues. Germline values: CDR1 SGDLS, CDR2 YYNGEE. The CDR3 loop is CASSPRRQGQHYGYTF. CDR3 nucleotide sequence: TGTGCCAGCAGCCCGAGACGACAGGGACAACACTATGGCTACACCTTC.

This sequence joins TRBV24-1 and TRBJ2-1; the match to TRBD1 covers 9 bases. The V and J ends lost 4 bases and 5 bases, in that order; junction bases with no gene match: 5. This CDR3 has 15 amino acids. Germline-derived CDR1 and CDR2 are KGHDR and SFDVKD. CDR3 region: CATSDPGQGHNEQFF. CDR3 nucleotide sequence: TGTGCCACCAGTGACCCGGGACAGGGTCACAATGAGCAGTTCTTC.

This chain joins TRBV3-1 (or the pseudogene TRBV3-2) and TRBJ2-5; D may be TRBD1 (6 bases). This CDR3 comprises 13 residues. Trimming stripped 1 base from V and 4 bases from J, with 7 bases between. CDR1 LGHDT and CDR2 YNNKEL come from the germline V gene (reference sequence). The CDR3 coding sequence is TGTGCCAGCAGCCAAGGAGGGGGAGAGACCCAGTACTTC. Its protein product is CASSQGGGETQYF.

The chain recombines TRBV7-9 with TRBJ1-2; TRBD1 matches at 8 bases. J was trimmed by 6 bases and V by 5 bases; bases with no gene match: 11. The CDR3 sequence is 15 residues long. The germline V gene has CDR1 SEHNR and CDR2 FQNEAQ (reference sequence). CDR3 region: CASSAGTGPGNGYTF. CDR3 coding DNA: TGTGCCAGCAGCGCCGGGACAGGTCCCGGGAATGGCTACACCTTC. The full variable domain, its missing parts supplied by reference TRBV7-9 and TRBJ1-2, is DTGVSQNPRHKITKRGQNVTFRCDPISEHNRLYWYRQTLGQGPEFLTYFQNEAQLEKSRLLSDRFSAERPKGSFSTLEIQRTEQGDSAMYLCASSAGTGPGNGYTFGSGTRLTVV.

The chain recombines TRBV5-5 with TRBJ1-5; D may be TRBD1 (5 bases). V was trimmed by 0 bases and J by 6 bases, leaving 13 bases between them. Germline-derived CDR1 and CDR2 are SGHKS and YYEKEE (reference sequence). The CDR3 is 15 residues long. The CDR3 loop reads CASSLGFRGGQPQHF. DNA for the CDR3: TGTGCCAGCAGCTTGGGCTTTCGGGGGGGTCAGCCCCAGCATTTT.